This T cell receptor beta chain is drawn from a study of blood T cell repertoires in COVID-19. Study in general: Spain, Italy and the United States supplied samples that represented acute and convalescent COVID-19.

Enrolled through a virtual design, the participants were between about 18 and 100 years of age and came from 24 US areas. Sequencing used immunoSEQ multiplex PCR; TCRdb keeps in-frame clones, though not all of them. This sample has over 150,000 clones, with 85% to 90% found just once. From germline, CDR1 is SGHNT and CDR2 YYREEE (reference sequence). The CDR3 contains 16 residues. V lost 3 bases and J lost 3; bases outside the gene matches: 10. V is TRBV5-4 and J is TRBJ2-3; 7 bases match TRBD2. The clonotype was recovered from a man aged 35 to 55 who had recovered from COVID-19. What was sequenced was PBMCs or T cells enriched from blood (not recorded which). The CDR3 is CASSWRGKDLTDTQYF. The CDR3 DNA reads as TGTGCCAGCAGCTGGCGGGGGAAGGACCTAACAGATACGCAGTATTTT.